This T cell receptor beta chain was retrieved from a study of T cells in Graves' hyperthyroidism and ophthalmopathy. RNA transcripts gave rise to amplified TCR beta CDR3 regions. First-round RT-PCR of the TCR CDR3 relied on the HTBI primer set. TCRdb reprocessed the multiplex PCR reads with MiXCR, giving one entry per CDR3 protein. This table has 640,000 or so distinct CDR3 sequences, 14% to 15% appearing once. The CDR3 length is 14 residues. Germline V lookup: CDR1 SGHAT, CDR2 FQNNGV. Trimming stripped 0 bases from V and 2 bases from J, with 8 bases between. The diagnostic basis comprised clinical symptoms, serum thyroxine and TRAb, thyroid ultrasound and orbital computed tomography. Fresh peripheral blood, 10 ml, was the source of the PBMCs.

This clonotype was obtained from a woman in her thirties or forties with Graves' ophthalmopathy. The material sequenced was blood. V gene TRBV11-2 combines with J gene TRBJ2-7; tentative D call: TRBD1 (5 bases). CDR3 sequence (DNA): TGTGCCAGCAGCTTAGATATCAGGGCCTACGAGCAGTACTTC. Translation: CASSLDIRAYEQYF.